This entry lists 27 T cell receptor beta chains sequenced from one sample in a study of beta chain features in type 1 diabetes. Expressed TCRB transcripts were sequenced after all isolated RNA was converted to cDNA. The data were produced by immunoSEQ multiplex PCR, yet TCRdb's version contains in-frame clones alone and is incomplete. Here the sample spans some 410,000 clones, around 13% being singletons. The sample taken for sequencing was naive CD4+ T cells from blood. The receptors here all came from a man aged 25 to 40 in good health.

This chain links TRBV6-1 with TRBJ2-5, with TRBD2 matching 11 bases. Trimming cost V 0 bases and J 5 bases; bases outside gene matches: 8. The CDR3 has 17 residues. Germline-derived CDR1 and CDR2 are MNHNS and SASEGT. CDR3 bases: TGTGCCAGCAGTGAAGCCCCTTTAGCGGGGGGGCAGGAGACCCAGTACTTC. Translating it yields CASSEAPLAGGQETQYF.

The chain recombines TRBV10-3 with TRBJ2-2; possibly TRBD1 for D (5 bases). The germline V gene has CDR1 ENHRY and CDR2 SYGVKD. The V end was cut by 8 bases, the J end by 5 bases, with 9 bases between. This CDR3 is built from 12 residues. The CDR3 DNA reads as TGTGCCATCGAAAGGGGAACCGGGGAGCTGTTTTTT. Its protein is CAIERGTGELFF.

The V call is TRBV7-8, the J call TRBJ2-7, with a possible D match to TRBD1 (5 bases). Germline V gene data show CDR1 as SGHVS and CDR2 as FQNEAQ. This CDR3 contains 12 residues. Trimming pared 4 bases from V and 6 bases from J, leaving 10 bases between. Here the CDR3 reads CASSWGLSEQYV. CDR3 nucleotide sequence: TGTGCCAGCAGCTGGGGCCTGAGCGAGCAGTACGTC.

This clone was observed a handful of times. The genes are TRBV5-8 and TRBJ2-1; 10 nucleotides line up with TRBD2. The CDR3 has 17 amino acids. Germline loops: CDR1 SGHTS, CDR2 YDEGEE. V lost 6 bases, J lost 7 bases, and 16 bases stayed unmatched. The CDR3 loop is CASTIGRLAGASNEQFF. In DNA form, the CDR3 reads TGTGCCAGCACCATTGGGCGGCTAGCGGGAGCATCAAATGAGCAGTTCTTC.

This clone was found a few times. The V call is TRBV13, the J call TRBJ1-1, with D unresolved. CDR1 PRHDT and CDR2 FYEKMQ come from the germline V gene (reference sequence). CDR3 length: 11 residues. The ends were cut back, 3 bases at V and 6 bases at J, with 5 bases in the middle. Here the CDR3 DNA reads TGTGCCAGCAGCTTTCGTGCTGAAGCTTTCTTT. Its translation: CASSFRAEAFF. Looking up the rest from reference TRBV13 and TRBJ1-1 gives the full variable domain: AAGVIQSPRHLIKEKRETATLKCYPIPRHDTVYWYQQGPGQDPQFLISFYEKMQSDKGSIPDRFSAQQFSDYHSELNMSSLELGDSALYFCASSFRAEAFFGQGTRLTVV.

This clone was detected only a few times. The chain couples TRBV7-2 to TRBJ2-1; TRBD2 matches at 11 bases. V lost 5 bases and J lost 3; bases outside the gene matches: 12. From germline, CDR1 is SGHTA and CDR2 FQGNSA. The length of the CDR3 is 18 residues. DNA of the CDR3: TGTGCCAGCAGCACCCCACGGAAACTAGCGGGAGTCTACAATGAGCAGTTCTTC. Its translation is CASSTPRKLAGVYNEQFF.

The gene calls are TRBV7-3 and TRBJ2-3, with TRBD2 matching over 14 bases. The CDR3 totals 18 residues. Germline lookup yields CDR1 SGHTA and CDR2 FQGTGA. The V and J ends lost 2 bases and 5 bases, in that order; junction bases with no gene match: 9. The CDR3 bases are TGTGCCAGCAGCTTAGTCCCGACTAGCGGGAGGGCCGGAGATACGCAGTATTTT. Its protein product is CASSLVPTSGRAGDTQYF.

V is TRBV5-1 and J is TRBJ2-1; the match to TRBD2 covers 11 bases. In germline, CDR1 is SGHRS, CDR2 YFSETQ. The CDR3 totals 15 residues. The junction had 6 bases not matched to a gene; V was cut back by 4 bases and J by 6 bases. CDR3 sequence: CASSPGLAGSNEQFF. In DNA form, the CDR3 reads TGCGCCAGCAGCCCCGGACTAGCGGGTTCCAATGAGCAGTTCTTC. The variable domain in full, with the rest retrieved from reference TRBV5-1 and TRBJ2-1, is KAGVTQTPRYLIKTRGQQVTLSCSPISGHRSVSWYQQTPGQGLQFLFEYFSETQRNKGNFPGRFSGRQFSNSRSEMNVSTLELGDSALYLCASSPGLAGSNEQFFGPGTRLTVL.

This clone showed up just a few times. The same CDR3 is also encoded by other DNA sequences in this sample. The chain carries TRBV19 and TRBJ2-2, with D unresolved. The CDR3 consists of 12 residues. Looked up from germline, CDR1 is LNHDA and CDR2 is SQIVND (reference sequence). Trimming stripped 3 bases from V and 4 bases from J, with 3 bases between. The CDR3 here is CASSILTGELFF. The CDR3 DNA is TGTGCCAGTAGTATTCTCACCGGGGAGCTGTTTTTT.

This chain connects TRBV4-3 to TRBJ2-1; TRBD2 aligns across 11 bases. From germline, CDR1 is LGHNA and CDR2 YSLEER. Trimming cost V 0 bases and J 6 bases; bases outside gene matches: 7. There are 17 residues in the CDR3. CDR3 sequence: CASSQDVPLAGGNEQFF. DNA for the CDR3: TGCGCCAGCAGCCAAGATGTTCCGCTAGCGGGGGGCAATGAGCAGTTCTTC.

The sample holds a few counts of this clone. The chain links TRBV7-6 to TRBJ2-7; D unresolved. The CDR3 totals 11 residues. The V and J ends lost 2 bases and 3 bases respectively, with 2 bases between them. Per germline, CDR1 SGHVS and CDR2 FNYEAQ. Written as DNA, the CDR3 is TGTGCCAGCAGCTTACACTACGAGCAGTACGTC. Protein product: CASSLHYEQYV.

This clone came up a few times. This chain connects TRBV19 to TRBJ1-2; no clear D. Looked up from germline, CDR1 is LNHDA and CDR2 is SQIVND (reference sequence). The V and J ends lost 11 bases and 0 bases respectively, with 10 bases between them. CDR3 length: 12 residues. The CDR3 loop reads CAVQSPNYGYTF. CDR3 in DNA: TGTGCCGTCCAGAGTCCTAACTATGGCTACACCTTC.

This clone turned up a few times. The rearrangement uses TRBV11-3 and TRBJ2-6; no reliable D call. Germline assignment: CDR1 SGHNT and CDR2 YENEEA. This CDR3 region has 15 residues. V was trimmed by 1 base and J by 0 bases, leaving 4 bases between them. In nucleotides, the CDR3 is TGTGCCAGCAGCTTAGGGATCTCTGGGGCCAACGTCCTGACTTTC. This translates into CASSLGISGANVLTF.

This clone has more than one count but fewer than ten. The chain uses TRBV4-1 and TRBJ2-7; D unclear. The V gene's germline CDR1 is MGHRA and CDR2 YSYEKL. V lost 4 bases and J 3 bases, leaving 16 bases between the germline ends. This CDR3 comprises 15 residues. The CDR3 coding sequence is TGCGCCAGCAGCCCCACGCCGAAGAAGGACTACGAGCAGTACTTC. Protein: CASSPTPKKDYEQYF.

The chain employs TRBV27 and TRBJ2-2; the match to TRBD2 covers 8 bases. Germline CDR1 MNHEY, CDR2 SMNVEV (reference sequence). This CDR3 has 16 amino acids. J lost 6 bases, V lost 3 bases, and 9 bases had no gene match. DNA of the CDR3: TGTGCCAGCAGTTTTTTCTTAGCGGGAAAACCCGGGGAGCTGTTTTTT. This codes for CASSFFLAGKPGELFF.

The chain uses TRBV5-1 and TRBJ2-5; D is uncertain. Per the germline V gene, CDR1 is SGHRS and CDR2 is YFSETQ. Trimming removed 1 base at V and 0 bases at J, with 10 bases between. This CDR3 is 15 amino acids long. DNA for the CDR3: TGCGCCAGCAGCTTGTCCGTAATAAACCAAGAGACCCAGTACTTC. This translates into CASSLSVINQETQYF.

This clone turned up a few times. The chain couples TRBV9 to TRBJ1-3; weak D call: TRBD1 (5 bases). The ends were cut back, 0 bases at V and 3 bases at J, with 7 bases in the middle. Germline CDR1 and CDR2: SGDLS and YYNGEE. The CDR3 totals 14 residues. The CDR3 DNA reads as TGTGCCAGCAGCGTAGGAGGGGTTGGAAACACCATATATTTT. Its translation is CASSVGGVGNTIYF.

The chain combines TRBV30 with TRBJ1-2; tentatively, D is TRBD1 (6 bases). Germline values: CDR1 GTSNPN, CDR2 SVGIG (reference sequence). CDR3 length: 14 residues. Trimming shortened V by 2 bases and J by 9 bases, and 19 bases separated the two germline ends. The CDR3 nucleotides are TGTGCCTGGAGTCGATCCCCGGGACACAGTCGCTACACCTTC. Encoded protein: CAWSRSPGHSRYTF.

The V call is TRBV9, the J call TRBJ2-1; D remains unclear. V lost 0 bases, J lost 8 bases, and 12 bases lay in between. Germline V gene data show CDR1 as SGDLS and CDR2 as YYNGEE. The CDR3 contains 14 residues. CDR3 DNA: TGTGCCAGCAGCGTAGGAGAAAGGGTCGATGAGCAGTTCTTC. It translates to CASSVGERVDEQFF.

The CDR3 nucleotides are TGCAGCCACACGTCCGGCAGGGGCACAGATACGCAGTATTTT. This encodes CSHTSGRGTDTQYF. The chain uses TRBV29-1 and TRBJ2-3; D is possibly TRBD1 (5 bases). The CDR3 spans 14 residues. Germline V gene lookup returns CDR1 SQVTM and CDR2 ANQGSEA. With 8 bases removed from V and 1 base from J, the gap between germline ends came to 16 bases.

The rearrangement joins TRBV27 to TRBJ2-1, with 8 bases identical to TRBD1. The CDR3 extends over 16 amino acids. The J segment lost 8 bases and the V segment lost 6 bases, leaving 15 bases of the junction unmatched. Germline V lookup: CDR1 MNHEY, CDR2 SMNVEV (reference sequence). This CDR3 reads CASRTGARGTGDEQFF. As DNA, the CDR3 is TGTGCCAGCAGGACAGGGGCAAGGGGGACGGGCGATGAGCAGTTCTTC.

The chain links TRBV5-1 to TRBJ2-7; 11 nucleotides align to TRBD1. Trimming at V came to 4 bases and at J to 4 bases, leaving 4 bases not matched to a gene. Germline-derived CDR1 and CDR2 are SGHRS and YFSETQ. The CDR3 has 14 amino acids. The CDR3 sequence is CASSIGTGGYEQYV. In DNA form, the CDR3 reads TGCGCCAGCAGCATTGGGACAGGGGGTTACGAGCAGTACGTC.

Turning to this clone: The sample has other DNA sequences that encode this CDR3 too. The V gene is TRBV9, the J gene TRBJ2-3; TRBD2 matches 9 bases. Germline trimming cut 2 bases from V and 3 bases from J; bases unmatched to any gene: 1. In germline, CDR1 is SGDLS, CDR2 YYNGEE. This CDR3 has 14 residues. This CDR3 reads CASSVTSGTDTQYF. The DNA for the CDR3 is TGTGCCAGCAGCGTTACTAGCGGGACAGATACGCAGTATTTT.

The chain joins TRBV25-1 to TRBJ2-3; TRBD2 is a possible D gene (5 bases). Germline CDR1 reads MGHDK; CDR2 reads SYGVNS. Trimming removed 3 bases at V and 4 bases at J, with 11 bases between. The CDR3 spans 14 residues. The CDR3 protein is CASSEVWGADTQYF. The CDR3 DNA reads TGTGCCAGCAGTGAGGTCTGGGGAGCAGATACGCAGTATTTT.

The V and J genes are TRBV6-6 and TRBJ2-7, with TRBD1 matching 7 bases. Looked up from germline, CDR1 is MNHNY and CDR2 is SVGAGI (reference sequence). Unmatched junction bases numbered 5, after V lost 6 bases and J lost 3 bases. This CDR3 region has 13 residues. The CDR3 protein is CASRMGQIYEQYV. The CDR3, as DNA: TGTGCCAGCAGAATGGGACAGATCTACGAGCAGTACGTC.

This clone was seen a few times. CDR3 bases: TGCGCCAGCAGCCCTAGTTTGGGAGGTAATCACTATGGCTACACCTTC. Translating gives CASSPSLGGNHYGYTF. The rearrangement links TRBV4-1 to TRBJ1-2; unclear D gene. From germline, CDR1 is MGHRA and CDR2 YSYEKL. V was cut by 4 bases and J by 3 bases, with 18 bases left in between. The CDR3 sequence is 16 residues long.

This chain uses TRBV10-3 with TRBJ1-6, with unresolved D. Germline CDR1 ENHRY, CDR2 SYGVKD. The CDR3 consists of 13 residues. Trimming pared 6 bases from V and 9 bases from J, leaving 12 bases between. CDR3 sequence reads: CAIRDSTSSPLHF. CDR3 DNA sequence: TGTGCCATCAGGGACTCAACAAGTTCACCCCTCCACTTT.